The 8 T cell receptor beta chains below come from one sample, sequenced in a study of cytomegalovirus exposure and HLA in healthy donors. The repertoire was sequenced with immunoSEQ multiplex PCR; TCRdb's copy has only in-frame clones and lacks some. The repertoire holds roughly 260,000 clones, 90% seen once, with under 0.4% in the top ten. The sample taken for sequencing was PBMCs. Receptor source: a woman aged 18-29 years in good health and CMV-seronegative.

The V gene is TRBV20-1, the J gene TRBJ1-2, with no clear D. The germline V gene has CDR1 DFQATT and CDR2 SNEGSKA (reference sequence). With 1 base removed from V and 8 bases from J, the gap between germline ends came to 8 bases. The CDR3 runs to 11 residues. The CDR3 is CSARGEPGYTF. CDR3 DNA sequence: TGCAGTGCTAGAGGCGAACCCGGCTACACCTTC.

Of note for this clone: At one end the junction does not follow the germline gene, possibly because of a read error. This chain connects TRBV2 to TRBJ2-1; TRBD2 matches at 13 bases. There are 15 residues in the CDR3. Germline V lookup: CDR1 SNHLY, CDR2 FYNNEI. The CDR3 is CACRTSGGAWAEQFF. The CDR3 DNA reads TGTGCCTGCAGGACTAGCGGGGGCGCATGGGCAGAGCAGTTCTTC.

This clone appeared once. The rearrangement uses TRBV2 and TRBJ2-3, with a possible D match to TRBD1 (6 bases). Germline V gene data show CDR1 as SNHLY and CDR2 as FYNNEI. V lost 4 bases, J lost 3 bases, and 14 bases lay in between. CDR3 length equals 15 residues. The DNA for the CDR3 is TGTGCCAGCAGTGTGGGGGCGCTCCGAACAGATACGCAGTATTTT. Its translation: CASSVGALRTDTQYF.

J is TRBJ1-5 and V is TRBV28; possibly TRBD1 for D (5 bases). V was clipped by 7 bases and J by 6 bases, with 19 bases between them. Per the germline V gene, CDR1 is MDHEN and CDR2 is SYDVKM. This CDR3 spans 15 amino acids. The CDR3 here is CASTIHRWGAQPQHF. The CDR3 DNA reads as TGTGCCAGCACCATCCACCGGTGGGGCGCTCAGCCCCAGCATTTT.

V and J are TRBV5-4 and TRBJ1-6; 7 bases align to TRBD1. The CDR3 loop spans 15 amino acids. With 3 bases clipped from V and 4 bases from J, the junction kept 4 bases outside the gene matches. Per germline, CDR1 SGHNT and CDR2 YYREEE (reference sequence). The CDR3 DNA follows: TGTGCCAGCAGCTGGGGGACAGAGTATAATTCACCCCTCCACTTT. Translating it yields CASSWGTEYNSPLHF. The variable domain in full, with the rest retrieved from reference TRBV5-4 and TRBJ1-6, is ETGVTQSPTHLIKTRGQQVTLRCSSQSGHNTVSWYQQALGQGPQFIFQYYREEENGRGNFPPRFSGLQFPNYSSELNVNALELDDSALYLCASSWGTEYNSPLHFGNGTRLTVT.

The chain combines TRBV11-2 with TRBJ2-7, with D perhaps matching TRBD1 (5 bases). The V gene lost 1 base and the J gene lost 1 base, with 17 bases spanning the gap. CDR1 is SGHAT and CDR2 is FQNNGV in the germline V gene. CDR3 length: 17 amino acids. The CDR3 sequence is CASSLGRGQSASYEQYV. The DNA for the CDR3 is TGTGCCAGCAGCTTAGGGAGAGGACAATCTGCTTCCTACGAGCAGTACGTC.

V and J are TRBV5-1 and TRBJ2-3; tentatively, D is TRBD1 (5 bases). The V and J ends lost 6 bases and 4 bases respectively, with 18 bases between them. Germline CDR1 reads SGHRS; CDR2 reads YFSETQ. The CDR3 totals 15 residues. The CDR3: CASNTGLWGPDTQYF. In DNA form, the CDR3 reads TGCGCCAGCAACACAGGTCTATGGGGCCCAGATACGCAGTATTTT.

This clone showed up just once. The V and J genes are TRBV28 and TRBJ1-4; the D gene is possibly TRBD1 (5 bases). Trimming removed 5 bases at V and 4 bases at J, with 17 bases between. Germline V gene sequence: CDR1 MDHEN, CDR2 SYDVKM. The CDR3 sequence is 16 residues long. The CDR3 reads CASSGDSRELNEKLFF. In DNA, the CDR3 is TGTGCCAGCAGTGGCGACAGCAGGGAACTTAATGAAAAACTGTTTTTT.